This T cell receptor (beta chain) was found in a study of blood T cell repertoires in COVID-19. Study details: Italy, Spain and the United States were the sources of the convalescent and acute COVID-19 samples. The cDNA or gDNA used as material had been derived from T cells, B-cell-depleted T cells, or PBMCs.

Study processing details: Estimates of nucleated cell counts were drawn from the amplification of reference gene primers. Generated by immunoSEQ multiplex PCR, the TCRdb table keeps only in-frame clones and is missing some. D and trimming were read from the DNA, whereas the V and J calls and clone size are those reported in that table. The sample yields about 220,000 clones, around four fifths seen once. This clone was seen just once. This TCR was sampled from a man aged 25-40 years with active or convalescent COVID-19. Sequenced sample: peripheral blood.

This CDR3 reads CASSLDRGGTEAFF. As DNA, the CDR3 is TGCGCCAGCAGCTTAGACAGGGGTGGGACTGAAGCTTTCTTT. The chain links TRBV4-3 to TRBJ1-1; 8 nucleotides agree with TRBD1. Germline V gene sequence: CDR1 LGHNA, CDR2 YSLEER. Unmatched junction bases numbered 7, after V lost 5 bases and J lost 5 bases. This CDR3 region has 14 residues.